Listed here are 20 T cell receptor beta chains from one sample, sequenced in a study of regulatory T cells in long-lasting Graves disease. CDR3 regions were amplified by Arm-PCR using iRepertoire HTBI primers to build TCR beta libraries. TCRdb redid the calling of the multiplex PCR reads with MiXCR, one entry per CDR3 protein. The sample contains some 230,000 distinct CDR3 sequences, around 19% of which appear only once. As for time point: newly diagnosed GD, antithyroid drugs for less than 3 months. PBMC-extracted RNA yielded the TCR library. This specimen consisted of peripheral blood mononuclear cells (PBMCs), obtained at new diagnosis, from a patient treated with antithyroid drugs. The origin of the receptors is a female donor with Graves disease.

This clonotype was seen a few times. This chain joins TRBV30 and TRBJ2-3, with D hard to call. Germline V gene lookup returns CDR1 GTSNPN and CDR2 SVGIG (reference sequence). V was cut by 0 bases and J by 4 bases, with 14 bases left in between. The CDR3 spans 15 residues. CDR3 sequence reads: CAWSVLDENPDTQYF. The DNA for the CDR3 is TGTGCCTGGAGTGTACTTGACGAGAACCCAGATACGCAGTATTTT.

This clonotype was seen ten or more times. CDR3 sequence (DNA): TGTGCCAGCAGTCCACCCCTGGACGAGCAGTACTTC. This codes for CASSPPLDEQYF. V and J are TRBV28 and TRBJ2-7; the D is unclear. CDR1 is MDHEN and CDR2 is SYDVKM in the germline V gene. The CDR3 sequence is 12 residues long. Between the trimmed V and J ends, which lost 5 bases and 5 bases, there was a span of 10 bases.

This clonotype was counted at least ten times. V and J are TRBV7-2 and TRBJ1-4; 8 bases line up with TRBD1. The germline V gene has CDR1 SGHTA and CDR2 FQGNSA. The CDR3 contains 15 residues. The trim removed 5 bases at V and 4 bases at J, leaving 6 bases unmatched. CDR3 sequence: CASSPQGAGNEKLFF. CDR3 DNA sequence: TGTGCCAGCAGCCCGCAGGGGGCGGGTAATGAAAAACTGTTTTTT. Complete variable domain (other parts from reference TRBV7-2 and TRBJ1-4): GAGVSQSPSNKVTEKGKDVELRCDPISGHTALYWYRQSLGQGLEFLIYFQGNSAPDKSGLPSDRFSAERTGGSVSTLTIQRTQQEDSAVYLCASSPQGAGNEKLFFGSGTQLSVL.

This clonotype was observed many times. DNA for the CDR3: TGTGCCAGCAGCTTACCAGGGGGCAGCGGGAGAAGCACAGATACGCAGTATTTT. Translating it yields CASSLPGGSGRSTDTQYF. V and J are TRBV7-9 and TRBJ2-3, with D perhaps TRBD1 or TRBD2 (8 bases each). Per germline, CDR1 SEHNR and CDR2 FQNEAQ (reference sequence). Trimming cost V 2 bases and J 0 bases, with 18 bases left between them. This CDR3 is built from 18 residues.

This clonotype was counted ten times or more. CDR3 nucleotides: TGTGCCTGGAGGGGGGCGCAGGATGAGCAGTTCTTC. Protein sequence: CAWRGAQDEQFF. This chain connects TRBV30 to TRBJ2-1, with D perhaps TRBD1 (6 bases). This CDR3 has 12 residues. V gave up 3 bases and J gave up 8 bases, with 11 bases separating them. Per germline, CDR1 GTSNPN and CDR2 SVGIG (reference sequence).

This clonotype was seen repeatedly, ten times or more. This chain joins TRBV4-1 and TRBJ2-5, with 9 positions matching TRBD2. Trimming took 2 bases from V and 4 from J; bases not matched to a gene: 8. Germline values: CDR1 MGHRA, CDR2 YSYEKL. The CDR3 covers 16 residues. The CDR3 coding sequence is TGCGCCAGCAGCCAACCGACTAGCGGAGTCAGAGAGACCCAGTACTTC. Its protein is CASSQPTSGVRETQYF.

This clonotype occurred many times. The chain joins TRBV28 to TRBJ2-7; 16 bases map to TRBD2. CDR3 size: 21 residues. Trimming took 1 base from V and 3 from J; bases not matched to a gene: 15. The germline V gene has CDR1 MDHEN and CDR2 SYDVKM. The CDR3 sequence: CASSLFRGTSGRAQGLYEQYF. The CDR3 nucleotides are TGTGCCAGCAGTTTATTCCGCGGGACTAGCGGGAGGGCCCAGGGGCTCTACGAGCAGTACTTC.

This clonotype was detected only a few times. V is TRBV11-1 and J is TRBJ2-5, with 8 bases identical to TRBD1. V trimming: 4 bases; J trimming: 5 bases; junction bases outside the gene matches: 6. The CDR3 totals 14 residues. CDR1 is SGHAT, CDR2 FQDESV, per germline (reference sequence). The CDR3, as DNA: TGTGCCAGCAGCTCCGGACAGGGCTTTGAGACCCAGTACTTC. Amino acid sequence: CASSSGQGFETQYF.

The chain employs TRBV2 and TRBJ2-1; D is unclear. The length of the CDR3 is 13 residues. V lost 3 bases and J 5 bases, leaving 8 bases between the germline ends. Per germline, CDR1 SNHLY and CDR2 FYNNEI. The CDR3 DNA reads as TGTGCCAGCAGTGATTTCGTGGACAATGAGCAGTTCTTC. The encoded protein is CASSDFVDNEQFF.

This clonotype was found many times. The chain joins TRBV2 to TRBJ2-7; D is perhaps TRBD2 (5 bases). Germline CDR1 and CDR2: SNHLY and FYNNEI. The CDR3 has 15 amino acids. V lost 1 base to trimming and J lost 2 bases, with 12 bases between them. The chain's CDR3 is CASSEVRTGTYEQYF. As DNA, the CDR3 is TGTGCCAGCAGTGAAGTAAGGACGGGGACCTACGAGCAGTACTTC.

This clonotype appeared many times. Sequence at one end of the junction differs from germline and may be a read error. The chain combines TRBV18 with TRBJ2-3; TRBD1 matches at 9 bases. The germline V gene encodes CDR1 KGHSH and CDR2 LQKENI. The CDR3 loop spans 12 amino acids. The DNA of the CDR3 is TGTGCCAGCTCACCCCGGGACAGGGAAAGGTACTTC. Amino acid sequence: CASSPRDRERYF.

This clonotype was seen a few times. The chain uses TRBV20-1 and TRBJ1-4, with D possibly being TRBD1 (6 bases). The V end lost 5 bases, the J end lost 4 bases, and 14 bases lay between the germline ends. There are 14 residues in the CDR3. Germline assignment: CDR1 DFQATT and CDR2 SNEGSKA (reference sequence). CDR3: CSAQRGELNEKLFF. CDR3 DNA sequence: TGCAGTGCTCAGAGGGGGGAACTTAATGAAAAACTGTTTTTT.

Ten or more counts support this clonotype. The V call is TRBV19, the J call TRBJ1-2; 8 bases match TRBD1. The CDR3 runs to 14 residues. J lost 0 bases, V lost 7 bases, and 4 bases had no gene match. CDR1 LNHDA and CDR2 SQIVND come from the germline V gene (reference sequence). The DNA of the CDR3 is TGTGCCAGTAAGACAGGGGACGCTAACTATGGCTACACCTTC. Its translation is CASKTGDANYGYTF.

This clonotype was observed at least ten times. The rearrangement joins TRBV6-1 to TRBJ1-2; 10 bases fit TRBD1. CDR1 is MNHNS, CDR2 SASEGT, per germline. This CDR3 contains 14 residues. Trimming removed 6 bases from V and 4 bases from J; junction bases left unmatched: 5. The CDR3 DNA follows: TGTGCCAGCAGCAGGGACAGGGGAGGCTATGGCTACACCTTC. It encodes CASSRDRGGYGYTF.

There are many counts of this clonotype. This chain connects TRBV5-1 to TRBJ2-1, with a tentative D call TRBD2 (6 bases). V lost 0 bases and J lost 1, with 14 bases in between. This CDR3 contains 17 residues. Germline V gives CDR1 SGHRS, CDR2 YFSETQ. The CDR3 DNA follows: TGCGCCAGCAGCTTGGTTTTAGCGGTAGATTCCTACAATGAGCAGTTCTTC. It translates to CASSLVLAVDSYNEQFF.

In the case of this clonotype: Compared with germline, one end of the junction differs, possibly owing to a read error. V gene TRBV7-3 combines with J gene TRBJ2-2; TRBD2 aligns across 13 bases. The CDR3 has 16 residues. Per germline, CDR1 SGHTA and CDR2 FQGTGA. CDR3 DNA: TGTGCCAGCAGCTTCGGACTAGCGGGAGACACCGGGAAGCTGTTTTTT. Protein product: CASSFGLAGDTGKLFF.

As regards this clonotype: The junction does not match germline at one end; this may be a read error. The chain uses TRBV7-9 and TRBJ2-1; 10 nucleotides line up with TRBD1. The CDR3 is 16 residues long. The germline V gene encodes CDR1 SEHNR and CDR2 FQNEAQ (reference sequence). The CDR3 sequence is CASSEQRDRGGNEQLF. Written as DNA, the CDR3 is TGTGCCAGCAGCGAGCAACGGGACAGGGGTGGCAATGAGCAGCTCTTC.

This clonotype came up many times. The DNA for the CDR3 is TGTGCCAGCAGCTTACCGGGGAATGAAAAACTGTTTTTT. Translating gives CASSLPGNEKLFF. This rearrangement joins TRBV11-2 to TRBJ1-4; no reliable D call. The CDR3 is 13 residues long. CDR1 SGHAT and CDR2 FQNNGV come from the germline V gene. V was pared by 2 bases and J by 5 bases, with 6 bases between.

This clonotype was detected many times. V usage is TRBV6-1 and J usage is TRBJ1-1; 9 nucleotides line up with TRBD1. Germline V lookup: CDR1 MNHNS, CDR2 SASEGT. J gave up 12 bases and V 3 bases, and 11 bases lay outside the gene matches. This CDR3 spans 14 amino acids. The CDR3 DNA sequence: TGTGCCAGCAGTGACACAGGGGGCCGCCGAGGAACTTTCTTT. This gives the protein CASSDTGGRRGTFF.

This clonotype came up many times. The chain recombines TRBV7-2 with TRBJ1-3; D remains ambiguous. This CDR3 contains 15 residues. The V and J ends lost 5 bases and 0 bases respectively, with 11 bases between them. CDR1 is SGHTA and CDR2 is FQGNSA in the germline V gene. The CDR3 loop is CASSITMDSGNTIYF. In DNA form, the CDR3 reads TGTGCCAGCAGCATAACTATGGACTCTGGAAACACCATATATTTT.